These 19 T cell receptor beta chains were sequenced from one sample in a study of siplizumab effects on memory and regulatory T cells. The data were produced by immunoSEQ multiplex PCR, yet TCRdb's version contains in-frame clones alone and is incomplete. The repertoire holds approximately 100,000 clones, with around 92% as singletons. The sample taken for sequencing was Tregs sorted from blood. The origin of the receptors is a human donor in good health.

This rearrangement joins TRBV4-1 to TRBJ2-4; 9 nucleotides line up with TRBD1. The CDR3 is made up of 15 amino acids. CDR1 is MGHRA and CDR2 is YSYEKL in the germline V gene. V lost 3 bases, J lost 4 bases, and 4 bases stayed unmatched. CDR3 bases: TGCGCCAGCAGCCAGAGCGACAGGGGGAAAAACATTCAGTACTTC. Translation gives CASSQSDRGKNIQYF.

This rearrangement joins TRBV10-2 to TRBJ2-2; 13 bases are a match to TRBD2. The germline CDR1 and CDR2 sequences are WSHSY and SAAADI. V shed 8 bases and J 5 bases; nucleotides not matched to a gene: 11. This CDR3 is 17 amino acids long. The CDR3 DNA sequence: TGCGCCAGCCATTCCGGACTAGCGGGAGTTGGGACCGGGGAGCTGTTTTTT. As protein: CASHSGLAGVGTGELFF.

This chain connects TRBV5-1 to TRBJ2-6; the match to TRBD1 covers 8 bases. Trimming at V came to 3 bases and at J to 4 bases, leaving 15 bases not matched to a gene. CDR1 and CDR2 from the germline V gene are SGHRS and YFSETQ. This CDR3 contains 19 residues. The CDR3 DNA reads TGCGCCAGCAGCTCTTTGACCGGGACAGGATCGACAGGGGCCAACGTCCTGACTTTC. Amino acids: CASSSLTGTGSTGANVLTF.

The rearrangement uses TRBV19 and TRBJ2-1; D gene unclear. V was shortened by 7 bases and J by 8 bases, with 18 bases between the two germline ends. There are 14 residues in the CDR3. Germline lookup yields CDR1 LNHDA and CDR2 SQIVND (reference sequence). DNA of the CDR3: TGTGCCAGTAATCATATGGGGTCGTCCGATGAGCAGTTCTTC. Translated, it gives CASNHMGSSDEQFF.

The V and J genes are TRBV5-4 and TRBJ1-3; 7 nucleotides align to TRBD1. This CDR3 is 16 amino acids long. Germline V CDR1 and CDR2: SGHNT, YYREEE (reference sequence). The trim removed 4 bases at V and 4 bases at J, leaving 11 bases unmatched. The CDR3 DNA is TGTGCCAGCAGCCTCCAGGGACAGCTGGGAGGAAACACCATATATTTT. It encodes CASSLQGQLGGNTIYF.

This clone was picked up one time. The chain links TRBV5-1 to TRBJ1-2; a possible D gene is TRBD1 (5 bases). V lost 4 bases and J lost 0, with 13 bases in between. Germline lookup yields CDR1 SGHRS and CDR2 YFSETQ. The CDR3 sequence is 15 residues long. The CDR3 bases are TGCGCCAGCAGCCCAACGACAGCCGCTAACTATGGCTACACCTTC. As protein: CASSPTTAANYGYTF.

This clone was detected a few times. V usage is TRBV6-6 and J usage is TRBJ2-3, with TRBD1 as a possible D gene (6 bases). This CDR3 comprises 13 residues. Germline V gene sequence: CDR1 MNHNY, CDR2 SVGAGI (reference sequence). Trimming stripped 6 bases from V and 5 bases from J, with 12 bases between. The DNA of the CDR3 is TGTGCCAGCAGCCTGCGAGGGGGAGATACGCAGTATTTT. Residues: CASSLRGGDTQYF.

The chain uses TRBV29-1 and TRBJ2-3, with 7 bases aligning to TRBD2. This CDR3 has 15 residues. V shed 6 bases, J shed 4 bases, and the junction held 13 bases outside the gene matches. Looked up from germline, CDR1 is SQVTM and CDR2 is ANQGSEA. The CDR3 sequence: CSVPRVAGVPDTQYF. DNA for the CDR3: TGCAGCGTGCCGCGGGTGGCGGGAGTGCCAGATACGCAGTATTTT.

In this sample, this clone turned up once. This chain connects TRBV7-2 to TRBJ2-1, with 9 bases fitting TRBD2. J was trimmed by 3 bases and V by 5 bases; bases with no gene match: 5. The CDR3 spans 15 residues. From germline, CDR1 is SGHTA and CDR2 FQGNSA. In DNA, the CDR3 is TGTGCCAGCAGCCTACTAGCGGGCAACTACAATGAGCAGTTCTTC. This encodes CASSLLAGNYNEQFF.

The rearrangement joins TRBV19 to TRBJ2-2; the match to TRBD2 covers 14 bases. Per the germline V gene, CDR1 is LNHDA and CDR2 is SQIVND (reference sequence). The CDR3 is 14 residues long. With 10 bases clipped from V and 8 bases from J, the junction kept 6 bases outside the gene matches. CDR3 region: CATGTSGRWGELFF. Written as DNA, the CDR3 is TGTGCCACCGGGACTAGCGGGAGATGGGGGGAGCTGTTTTTT.

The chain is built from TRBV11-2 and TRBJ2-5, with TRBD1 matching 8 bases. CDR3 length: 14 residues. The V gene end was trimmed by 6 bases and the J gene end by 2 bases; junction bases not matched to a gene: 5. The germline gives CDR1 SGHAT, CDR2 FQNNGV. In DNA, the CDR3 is TGTGCCAGCAGGTTCGACAGGGGTCAAGAGACCCAGTACTTC. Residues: CASRFDRGQETQYF.

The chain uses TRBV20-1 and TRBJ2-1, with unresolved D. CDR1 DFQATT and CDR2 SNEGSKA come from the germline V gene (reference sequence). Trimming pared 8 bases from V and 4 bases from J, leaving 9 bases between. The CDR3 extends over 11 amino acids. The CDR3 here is CSTSNYNEQFF. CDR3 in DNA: TGCAGTACCTCAAATTACAATGAGCAGTTCTTC.

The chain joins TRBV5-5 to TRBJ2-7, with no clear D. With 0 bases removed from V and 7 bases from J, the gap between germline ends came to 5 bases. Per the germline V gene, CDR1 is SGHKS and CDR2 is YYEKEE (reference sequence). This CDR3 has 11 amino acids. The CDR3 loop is CASSLVGEQYF. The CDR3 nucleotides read TGTGCCAGCAGCTTGGTAGGGGAGCAGTACTTC.

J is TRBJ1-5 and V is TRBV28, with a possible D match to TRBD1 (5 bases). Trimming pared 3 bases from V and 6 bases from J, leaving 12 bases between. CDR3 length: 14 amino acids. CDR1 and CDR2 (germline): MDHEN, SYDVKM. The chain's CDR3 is CASSFREYGQPQHF. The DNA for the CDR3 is TGTGCCAGCAGTTTCAGGGAATACGGTCAGCCCCAGCATTTT. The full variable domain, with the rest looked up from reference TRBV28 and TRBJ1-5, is DVKVTQSSRYLVKRTGEKVFLECVQDMDHENMFWYRQDPGLGLRLIYFSYDVKMKEKGDIPEGYSVSREKKERFSLILESASTNQTSMYLCASSFREYGQPQHFGDGTRLSIL.

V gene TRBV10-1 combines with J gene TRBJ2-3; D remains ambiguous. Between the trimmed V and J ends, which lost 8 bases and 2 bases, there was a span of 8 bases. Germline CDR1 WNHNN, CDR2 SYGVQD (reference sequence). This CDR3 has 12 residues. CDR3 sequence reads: CASAEATDTQYF. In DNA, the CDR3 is TGCGCCAGCGCTGAGGCCACAGATACGCAGTATTTT.

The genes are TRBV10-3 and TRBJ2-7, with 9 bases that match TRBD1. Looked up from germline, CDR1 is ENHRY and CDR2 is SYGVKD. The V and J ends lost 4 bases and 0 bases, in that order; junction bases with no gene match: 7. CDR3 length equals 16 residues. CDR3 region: CAISVGTGMSSYEQYF. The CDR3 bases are TGTGCCATCAGTGTCGGGACAGGGATGAGCTCCTACGAGCAGTACTTC.

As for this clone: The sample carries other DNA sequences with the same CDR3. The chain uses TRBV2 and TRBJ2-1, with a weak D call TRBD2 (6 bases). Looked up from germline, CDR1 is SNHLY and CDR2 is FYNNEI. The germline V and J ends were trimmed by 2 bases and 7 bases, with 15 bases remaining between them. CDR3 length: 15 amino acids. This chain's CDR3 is CASSELGLRYNEQFF. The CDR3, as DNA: TGTGCCAGCAGTGAATTGGGACTGCGTTATAATGAGCAGTTCTTC. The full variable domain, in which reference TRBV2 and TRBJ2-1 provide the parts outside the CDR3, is EPEVTQTPSHQVTQMGQEVILRCVPISNHLYFYWYRQILGQKVEFLVSFYNNEISEKSEIFDDQFSVERPDGSNFTLKIRSTKLEDSAMYFCASSELGLRYNEQFFGPGTRLTVL.

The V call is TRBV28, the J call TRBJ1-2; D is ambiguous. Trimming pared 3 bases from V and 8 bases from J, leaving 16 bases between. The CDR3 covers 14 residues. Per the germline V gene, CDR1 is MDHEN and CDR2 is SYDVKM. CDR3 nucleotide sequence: TGTGCCAGCAGTTTGCTCCGGAGTTTAAGGGGCTACACCTTC. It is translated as CASSLLRSLRGYTF.

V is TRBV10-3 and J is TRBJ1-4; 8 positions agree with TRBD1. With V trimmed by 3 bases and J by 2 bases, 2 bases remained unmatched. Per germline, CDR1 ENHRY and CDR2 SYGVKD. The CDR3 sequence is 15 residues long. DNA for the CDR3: TGTGCCATCAGTGATGGGACAGGTACTAATGAAAAACTGTTTTTT. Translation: CAISDGTGTNEKLFF.